The present T cell receptor beta chain was sequenced within a study of T cells after yellow fever vaccination. TCRdb re-called the 5' RACE reads with MiXCR, one entry per CDR3 protein. The repertoire has 100,000 to 150,000 distinct CDR3 sequences, about 8.4% of them found once; the top ten carry 40%. Points on this clonotype: The antigen is unknown.

Trimming took 6 bases from V and 3 from J; bases not matched to a gene: 8. The germline CDR1 and CDR2 sequences are SQVTM and ANQGSEA. The CDR3 totals 14 residues. Findings and limits, study-wide: Subsequent booster samples again held most clones from primary vaccination (96% CD4, over 80% CD8). Although the secondary response was weaker, it peaked faster, at day 5 versus 15.

The TCR originated in a man between 18 and 35 years old who received the YFV17D yellow fever vaccine. V is TRBV29-1 and J is TRBJ2-5; 9 bases agree with TRBD2. Here the sequenced sample was CD8+ T cells sorted from PBMCs, taken on the day of the yellow fever booster vaccination. CDR3 sequence reads: CSVGGASGEETQYF. In DNA, the CDR3 is TGCAGCGTCGGGGGGGCTAGCGGGGAAGAGACCCAGTACTTC.